These 23 T cell receptor beta chains were sequenced from one sample in a study of control samples from healthy donors and cancer patients. The method was immunoSEQ multiplex PCR; TCRdb's version includes in-frame clones alone and lacks a portion of them. The top ten hold about 3% of the sample, which has around 100,000 clones, roughly 92% seen once. Sequenced sample: blood. The receptors come from a human donor in good health. The donor label of this sample is uncertain.

The chain is built from TRBV6-5 and TRBJ1-4, with 7 nucleotides matching TRBD1. CDR3 length: 13 residues. Germline V gene lookup returns CDR1 MNHEY and CDR2 SVGAGI. The V segment lost 7 bases and the J segment 5 bases; nucleotides outside the gene matches: 4. The CDR3 nucleotides are TGTGCCAGCACCGGGACAGTAAATGAAAAACTGTTTTTT. Translating it yields CASTGTVNEKLFF.

CDR3 sequence (DNA): TGTGCCAGCAGCCAAGGTCAAAAGAGTGGGCGCTACACCTTC. Protein: CASSQGQKSGRYTF. This chain connects TRBV3-1 (or the pseudogene TRBV3-2) to TRBJ1-2; no reliable D call. There are 14 residues in the CDR3. Germline values: CDR1 LGHDT, CDR2 YNNKEL (reference sequence). V was pared by 1 base and J by 9 bases, with 15 bases between.

The genes are TRBV4-3 and TRBJ2-3; D not resolved. Between the trimmed V and J ends, which lost 0 bases and 2 bases, there was a span of 12 bases. The CDR3 extends over 16 amino acids. Germline-derived CDR1 and CDR2 are LGHNA and YSLEER. Here the CDR3 DNA reads TGCGCCAGCAGCCAAGACCCCGGATTCAACACAGATACGCAGTATTTT. Its translation: CASSQDPGFNTDTQYF.

The chain couples TRBV5-5 to TRBJ2-1, with 8 bases fitting TRBD1. This CDR3 comprises 15 residues. Trimming cost V 0 bases and J 4 bases; bases outside gene matches: 3. Germline assignment: CDR1 SGHKS and CDR2 YYEKEE (reference sequence). The CDR3 loop is CASSLDRGKYNEQFF. CDR3 bases: TGTGCCAGCAGCTTGGACAGGGGGAAATACAATGAGCAGTTCTTC.

This clone was observed a single time. J is TRBJ2-3 and V is TRBV15; tentative D call: TRBD1 (6 bases). The ends were cut back, 3 bases at V and 2 bases at J, with 12 bases in the middle. Germline V gene sequence: CDR1 LNHNV, CDR2 YYDKDF (reference sequence). CDR3 length: 15 amino acids. The CDR3: CATSRGDTSTDTQYF. CDR3 sequence (DNA): TGTGCCACCAGCAGGGGGGACACCTCCACAGATACGCAGTATTTT. The complete variable domain, with remaining parts taken from reference TRBV15 and TRBJ2-3, reads DAMVIQNPRYQVTQFGKPVTLSCSQTLNHNVMYWYQQKSSQAPKLLFHYYDKDFNNEADTPDNFQSRRPNTSFCFLDIRSPGLGDTAMYLCATSRGDTSTDTQYFGPGTRLTVL.

Concerning this clone: The same CDR3 arises from other DNA sequences in this sample as well. In nucleotides, the CDR3 is TGTGCCAGCAGTTACTCGAGTGGGGGGTGGGGGAGCACAGATACGCAGTATTTT. Protein: CASSYSSGGWGSTDTQYF. This chain links TRBV6-2 or TRBV6-3 with TRBJ2-3, with D possibly TRBD2 on 6 matching bases. Germline V gene lookup returns CDR1 MNHEY and CDR2 SVGEGT. Trimming left V 0 bases short and J 0 bases short, with 16 bases between. This CDR3 has 18 residues.

The chain employs TRBV18 and TRBJ1-1; D remains unclear. This CDR3 is built from 13 residues. The V and J ends lost 6 bases and 2 bases respectively, with 10 bases between them. Germline V gene lookup returns CDR1 KGHSH and CDR2 LQKENI. CDR3 bases: TGTGCCAGCTCCGGGAACCGAAACACTGAAGCTTTCTTT. It encodes CASSGNRNTEAFF.

The CDR3 reads CASSPGQGDRYGYTF. CDR3 sequence (DNA): TGTGCCAGCTCACCAGGGCAGGGCGATCGCTATGGCTACACCTTC. This chain uses TRBV18 with TRBJ1-2, with D possibly matching TRBD1 (5 bases). Germline CDR1 reads KGHSH; CDR2 reads LQKENI. V was clipped by 2 bases and J by 4 bases, with 14 bases between them. The CDR3 spans 15 residues.

This rearrangement joins TRBV9 to TRBJ2-3; 9 bases are shared with TRBD1. The CDR3 contains 15 residues. J was trimmed by 2 bases and V by 4 bases; bases with no gene match: 5. The germline V gene encodes CDR1 SGDLS and CDR2 YYNGEE. CDR3 nucleotide sequence: TGTGCCAGCAGCCCAAGGACAGGGGACACAGATACGCAGTATTTT. Protein: CASSPRTGDTDTQYF.

The chain recombines TRBV3-1 (or the pseudogene TRBV3-2) with TRBJ2-4, with TRBD2 matching over 12 bases. Per germline, CDR1 LGHDT and CDR2 YNNKEL (reference sequence). This CDR3 is built from 18 residues. The V segment lost 0 bases and the J segment 4 bases; nucleotides outside the gene matches: 7. CDR3 residues: CASSQDLAGGGIKNIQYF. CDR3 nucleotide sequence: TGTGCCAGCAGCCAAGATCTAGCGGGGGGGGGAATTAAAAACATTCAGTACTTC.

The sample holds one count of this clone. V is TRBV6-5 and J is TRBJ2-1; 9 bases match TRBD2. Germline-derived CDR1 and CDR2 are MNHEY and SVGAGI. V gave up 0 bases and J gave up 5 bases; unmatched junction bases: 5. CDR3 length equals 16 residues. DNA for the CDR3: TGTGCCAGCAGTTACTCTCGGACTAGCGCCAACAATGAGCAGTTCTTC. Protein: CASSYSRTSANNEQFF.

J is TRBJ1-1 and V is TRBV5-6; 7 positions agree with TRBD1. The CDR3 is 15 residues long. The junction had 7 bases not matched to a gene; V was cut back by 4 bases and J by 1 base. Germline V CDR1 and CDR2: SGHDT, YYEEEE. The CDR3 is CASSPQGTENTEAFF. CDR3 nucleotides: TGTGCCAGCAGCCCACAGGGGACGGAGAACACTGAAGCTTTCTTT.

This chain joins TRBV5-4 and TRBJ2-1; D is perhaps TRBD2 (5 bases). Germline-derived CDR1 and CDR2 are SGHNT and YYREEE (reference sequence). CDR3 length: 15 residues. Trimming left V 5 bases short and J 10 bases short, with 22 bases between. As DNA, the CDR3 is TGTGCCAGCAGTTCAGGCGAGAGCTGGACTCCCGAGCAGTTCTTC. Amino acid sequence: CASSSGESWTPEQFF.

This chain joins TRBV5-6 and TRBJ2-3, with 11 positions matching TRBD2. The length of the CDR3 is 18 residues. CDR1 and CDR2 (germline): SGHDT, YYEEEE. Unmatched junction bases numbered 12, after V lost 3 bases and J lost 3 bases. The CDR3 loop reads CASSSAMDSSGGTDTQYF. CDR3 sequence (DNA): TGTGCCAGCAGCTCCGCAATGGATTCTAGCGGGGGGACAGATACGCAGTATTTT.

The chain has TRBV11-2 and TRBJ2-7; no firm D call. The V end was cut by 0 bases, the J end by 3 bases, with 6 bases between. Looked up from germline, CDR1 is SGHAT and CDR2 is FQNNGV. The CDR3 length is 13 residues. This CDR3 is CASSLERSYEQYV. In DNA, the CDR3 is TGTGCCAGCAGCTTAGAACGCAGCTACGAGCAGTACGTC.

The rearrangement links TRBV24-1 to TRBJ2-1; D call uncertain. This CDR3 is built from 16 residues. Germline-derived CDR1 and CDR2 are KGHDR and SFDVKD. The V end was cut by 0 bases, the J end by 1 base, with 9 bases between. The chain's CDR3 is CATSDLMEPSYNEQFF. In DNA, the CDR3 is TGTGCCACCAGTGATTTGATGGAACCGTCCTACAATGAGCAGTTCTTC.

This clone was detected only once. The rearrangement links TRBV7-8 to TRBJ1-6; D call uncertain. The germline V and J ends were trimmed by 3 bases and 0 bases, with 9 bases remaining between them. This CDR3 contains 16 residues. The germline CDR1 and CDR2 sequences are SGHVS and FQNEAQ. CDR3 loop: CASSFGKSSYNSPLHF. As DNA, the CDR3 is TGTGCCAGCAGCTTTGGGAAGAGCTCCTATAATTCACCCCTCCACTTT. Full variable domain (outside the CDR3, taken from reference TRBV7-8 and TRBJ1-6): GAGVSQSPRYKVAKRGQDVALRCDPISGHVSLFWYQQALGQGPEFLTYFQNEAQLDKSGLPSDRFFAERPEGSVSTLKIQRTQQEDSAVYLCASSFGKSSYNSPLHFGNGTRLTVT.

The chain carries TRBV5-1 and TRBJ1-1, with 7 nucleotides matching TRBD1. Germline V gives CDR1 SGHRS, CDR2 YFSETQ. Unmatched junction bases numbered 3, after V lost 0 bases and J lost 4 bases. The CDR3 runs to 14 residues. CDR3 coding DNA: TGCGCCAGCAGCTTGGGAGAGGGGGCCACTGAAGCTTTCTTT. It is translated as CASSLGEGATEAFF.

V is TRBV5-1 and J is TRBJ2-3; 10 bases map to TRBD2. Per germline, CDR1 SGHRS and CDR2 YFSETQ. The CDR3 spans 18 residues. After removal of 4 bases from V and 0 bases from J, the junction contained 11 bases not matched to a gene. The CDR3 coding sequence is TGCGCCAGCAGCCCGGTTAGCGGGGGGTACTCTAGCACAGATACGCAGTATTTT. It is translated as CASSPVSGGYSSTDTQYF.

This clone has only one observation. The gene calls are TRBV30 and TRBJ1-2; no firm D call. In germline, CDR1 is GTSNPN, CDR2 SVGIG (reference sequence). This CDR3 comprises 12 residues. Deletions cut 2 bases from V and 6 bases from J, with 10 bases between. CDR3 in amino acids: CAWSYQRDGYTF. For the CDR3, the DNA is TGTGCCTGGAGTTACCAAAGGGATGGCTACACCTTC.

This chain joins TRBV18 and TRBJ2-5; no clear D gene. The V end was cut by 5 bases, the J end by 3 bases, with 16 bases between. This CDR3 has 15 residues. Per germline, CDR1 KGHSH and CDR2 LQKENI. CDR3 nucleotides: TGTGCCAGCTCAACCCAGGTACAACAGAAAGAGACCCAGTACTTC. Its translation: CASSTQVQQKETQYF.

The V call is TRBV7-9, the J call TRBJ2-2, with a possible D match to TRBD1 (6 bases). Looked up from germline, CDR1 is SEHNR and CDR2 is FQNEAQ (reference sequence). V gave up 4 bases and J gave up 2 bases, with 17 bases separating them. This CDR3 has 17 residues. In nucleotides, the CDR3 is TGTGCCAGCAGCTCCCCGCCCGGGACACCTAACACCGGGGAGCTGTTTTTT. Translating gives CASSSPPGTPNTGELFF. Supplemented by reference TRBV7-9 and TRBJ2-2, the full variable domain reads DTGVSQNPRHKITKRGQNVTFRCDPISEHNRLYWYRQTLGQGPEFLTYFQNEAQLEKSRLLSDRFSAERPKGSFSTLEIQRTEQGDSAMYLCASSSPPGTPNTGELFFGEGSRLTVL.

The rearrangement joins TRBV28 to TRBJ1-3; no reliable D call. The CDR3 runs 16 residues. The V end lost 3 bases, the J end lost 2 bases, and 14 bases lay between the germline ends. The germline V gene has CDR1 MDHEN and CDR2 SYDVKM. CDR3 residues: CASSFPLGRTGNTIYF. The CDR3 bases are TGTGCCAGCAGTTTCCCCCTCGGCAGGACTGGAAACACCATATATTTT.